This T cell receptor (beta chain) was sequenced for a study of molecular identifiers for immune sequencing clone quantification. Naive CD8 T cells underwent sorting with the CD8+CD4-CCR7+CD45RA+ definition. This clonotype was detected many times. TCRdb processed the PCR reads anew with MiXCR; each CDR3 protein has one entry. The sample yields more than 250,000 distinct CDR3 sequences, about a fifth seen once. Germline CDR1 and CDR2: MDHEN and SYDVKM. Trimming took 0 bases from V and 6 from J, leaving 6 bases between them. The CDR3 consists of 12 residues. This rearrangement joins TRBV28 to TRBJ2-7; D is unclear. Sample: naive CD8+ T cells from blood, with Jurkat cell RNA spiked in. Documented subset: FACS-sorted CD8+CD4-CCR7+CD45RA+ naive T cells. The receptor comes from a human donor in good health. Some libraries in this study had Jurkat cell RNA spiked in. Here the CDR3 reads CASSLWGSEQYF. The CDR3 coding sequence is TGTGCCAGCAGTTTATGGGGTTCCGAGCAGTACTTC.